Detailed here is one TCR beta chain. Trimming took 4 bases from V and 7 from J; bases not matched to a gene: 7. This CDR3 spans 17 amino acids. Germline V lookup: CDR1 KGHDR, CDR2 SFDVKD. The data belong to a study of blood T cell repertoires in COVID-19. For the study at large: Spain, Italy and the United States supplied samples that represented acute and convalescent COVID-19. In each case, the material was cDNA or gDNA derived from T cells, B-cell-depleted T cells, or PBMCs.

The assay was immunoSEQ multiplex PCR, and TCRdb's table has in-frame clones only and misses some. The data show some 300,000 clones, 85% to 90% seen once. Membership in each cohort depended on participant-reported clinical history. Recovery meant two consecutive negative NP/OP PCR tests, professional clearance, or resolved symptoms. Sequenced input: PBMCs or T cells enriched from blood (not recorded which). The chain joins TRBV24-1 to TRBJ2-1, with 15 positions matching TRBD2. The receptor's source is a man aged 30-40 years who had recovered from COVID-19. CDR3 sequence: CATSDRTSGGVRNEQFF. The CDR3 nucleotides are TGTGCCACCAGTGACCGGACTAGCGGGGGGGTTCGTAATGAGCAGTTCTTC.